These 25 T cell receptor beta chains originate from one sample sequenced in a study of blood T cells in healthy people across ages. Then a second PCR, running roughly 6 to 12 cycles, was carried out with a sample-barcoded 5' primer and a J-beta primer mix. From the 5' RACE reads, TCRdb called clonotypes with MiXCR, one entry per CDR3 protein. The sample lists about 780,000 distinct CDR3 sequences, around half occurring once. Sequenced sample: blood. Receptors originate from a man older than 75 in good health.

This clonotype has just a few counts. V and J are TRBV29-1 and TRBJ2-1; D is possibly TRBD1 or TRBD2 (5 bases each). Germline values: CDR1 SQVTM, CDR2 ANQGSEA. The CDR3 is 12 residues long. V was cut by 2 bases and J by 9 bases, with 11 bases left in between. CDR3 region: CSVESSGGEQFF. Here the CDR3 DNA reads TGCAGCGTTGAATCTAGTGGGGGTGAGCAGTTCTTC.

The chain has TRBV27 and TRBJ2-3; D call uncertain. This CDR3 contains 13 residues. The germline V gene encodes CDR1 MNHEY and CDR2 SMNVEV (reference sequence). V shed 1 base and J shed 6 bases, with 8 bases lying between them. CDR3 in amino acids: CASSLWVRDTQYF. The DNA for the CDR3 is TGTGCCAGCAGTTTATGGGTTCGCGATACGCAGTATTTT.

For the CDR3, the DNA is TGTGCCAGCAGCCAAGATCTGGCTCGGGTCAATGAGCAGTTCTTC. Amino acid sequence: CASSQDLARVNEQFF. This sequence joins TRBV3-1 and TRBJ2-1, with D unclear. CDR3 length equals 15 residues. Trimming removed 0 bases at V and 6 bases at J, with 12 bases between. CDR1 is LGHDT, CDR2 YNNKEL, per germline (reference sequence).

This clonotype has a handful of counts. The rearrangement joins TRBV30 to TRBJ1-2, with D unresolved. Trimming removed 2 bases from V and 7 bases from J, with 17 bases in between. CDR1 is GTSNPN and CDR2 is SVGIG in the germline V gene (reference sequence). This CDR3 spans 14 amino acids. The CDR3 sequence is CAWSRLGSIGGYTF. CDR3 bases: TGTGCCTGGAGTCGGTTAGGGAGTATTGGTGGCTACACCTTC.

Comment on this clonotype: A much larger clonotype is one base distant, so this may be a read error. The chain uses TRBV10-3 and TRBJ2-4; tentatively, D is TRBD2 (6 bases). Per germline, CDR1 ENHRY and CDR2 SYGVKD. CDR3 length: 16 residues. V was clipped by 4 bases and J by 13 bases, with 26 bases between them. The CDR3 loop is CAISGRLRLDHNEQYF. CDR3 sequence (DNA): TGTGCCATCAGTGGCCGTTTGAGACTAGATCACAATGAGCAGTACTTC.

The rearrangement joins TRBV29-1 to TRBJ2-5, with D tentatively TRBD1 (5 bases). V lost 3 bases and J 5 bases, leaving 13 bases between the germline ends. The CDR3 has 13 amino acids. CDR1 is SQVTM and CDR2 is ANQGSEA in the germline V gene. In DNA form, the CDR3 reads TGCAGCGTTGAGGGCAGGGTTAGTGAGACCCAGTACTTC. Translated: CSVEGRVSETQYF.

This clonotype showed up just a few times. The gene calls are TRBV19 and TRBJ1-5; no reliable D call. The CDR3 is made up of 12 amino acids. Trimming pared 2 bases from V and 6 bases from J, leaving 5 bases between. CDR1 and CDR2 from the germline V gene are LNHDA and SQIVND (reference sequence). CDR3 DNA: TGTGCCAGTAGTATAATCAGTCAGCCCCAGCATTTT. Translation gives CASSIISQPQHF. Combining the CDR3 with reference TRBV19 and TRBJ1-5 gives the whole variable domain DGGITQSPKYLFRKEGQNVTLSCEQNLNHDAMYWYRQDPGQGLRLIYYSQIVNDFQKGDIAEGYSVSREKKESFPLTVTSAQKNPTAFYLCASSIISQPQHFGDGTRLSIL.

The chain has TRBV24-1 and TRBJ2-1; possible D gene TRBD2, 7 bases. The CDR3 sequence is 16 residues long. The V gene lost 4 bases and the J gene lost 4 bases, with 16 bases spanning the gap. The V gene's germline CDR1 is KGHDR and CDR2 SFDVKD. The CDR3 nucleotides read TGTGCCACCAGTGACCCCCGTGGGAGGGGGTACAATGAGCAGTTCTTC. Protein: CATSDPRGRGYNEQFF.

The sample holds one count of this clonotype. Relative to the germline gene, one junction end is altered; a read error may explain this. The chain carries TRBV20-1 and TRBJ1-4; the D gene is possibly TRBD1 (5 bases). The CDR3 is 14 amino acids. Germline V gene lookup returns CDR1 DFQATT and CDR2 SNEGSKA (reference sequence). The CDR3 bases are TGCAGTGCTTGGGGGGGGAAGCCTAATGAAGAACTGTTTTTT. Its translation is CSAWGGKPNEELFF.

This clonotype was picked up a small number of times. The chain joins TRBV7-2 to TRBJ2-3; TRBD2 might be the D (5 bases). This CDR3 is built from 15 residues. Germline CDR1 reads SGHTA; CDR2 reads FQGNSA. V lost 1 base to trimming and J lost 4 bases, with 12 bases between them. CDR3 sequence (DNA): TGTGCCAGCAGCTTAGTCGGACTCCAACCAGATACGCAGTATTTT. It yields the protein CASSLVGLQPDTQYF.

This clonotype was picked up many times. V usage is TRBV12-3 or TRBV12-4 and J usage is TRBJ2-2; 9 bases fit TRBD1. The V segment lost 6 bases and the J segment 1 base; nucleotides outside the gene matches: 6. This CDR3 contains 16 residues. The CDR3: CASRSRDRENTGELFF. In DNA, the CDR3 is TGTGCCAGCAGATCCCGGGACAGGGAGAACACCGGGGAGCTGTTTTTT.

This clonotype was recorded a few times. J is TRBJ2-7 and V is TRBV12-3 or TRBV12-4; 9 nucleotides agree with TRBD1. The ends lost 4 bases at V and 3 bases at J; junction bases unmatched: 4. The CDR3 loop spans 14 amino acids. CDR3 sequence reads: CASSYGTGYYEQYF. DNA of the CDR3: TGTGCCAGCAGTTATGGGACAGGGTACTACGAGCAGTACTTC.

There are a few counts of this clonotype. The chain recombines TRBV20-1 with TRBJ2-3; 8 bases fit TRBD2. Germline V lookup: CDR1 DFQATT, CDR2 SNEGSKA (reference sequence). The CDR3 extends over 15 amino acids. V shed 4 bases, J shed 1 base, and the junction held 7 bases outside the gene matches. The DNA for the CDR3 is TGCAGTGCTACCTTCCCGGGACTAGGCACAGATACGCAGTATTTT. The encoded protein is CSATFPGLGTDTQYF.

A few counts support this clonotype. V gene TRBV12-3 or TRBV12-4 combines with J gene TRBJ1-2; a possible D gene is TRBD1 (6 bases). The CDR3 length is 14 residues. Trimming removed 3 bases from V and 5 bases from J, with 13 bases in between. As DNA, the CDR3 is TGTGCCAGCAGTTTGGACAGTACCAGATATGGCTACACCTTC. Translation gives CASSLDSTRYGYTF.

V and J are TRBV5-1 and TRBJ2-7; TRBD2 might be the D (5 bases). V lost 1 base, J lost 4 bases, and 12 bases lay in between. Germline assignment: CDR1 SGHRS and CDR2 YFSETQ. The CDR3 spans 14 residues. The chain's CDR3 is CASSLRGLVYEQYF. For the CDR3, the DNA is TGCGCCAGCAGCTTGCGAGGGCTCGTGTACGAGCAGTACTTC.

This clonotype was seen only a few times. A clone one base away is much larger, so this may be a read error. This chain joins TRBV9 and TRBJ2-7; D might be TRBD1 (5 bases). The CDR3 loop spans 15 amino acids. Trimming took off 0 bases at V and 7 bases at J, with 17 bases between the two ends. Germline-derived CDR1 and CDR2 are SGDLS and YYNGEE. CDR3 amino acids: CASSVVDSHYNEQYF. As DNA, the CDR3 is TGTGCCAGCAGCGTAGTCGACAGTCACTACAATGAGCAGTACTTC.

This clonotype was seen many times. The gene calls are TRBV7-9 and TRBJ2-1, with D possibly TRBD1 on 7 matching bases. The ends were cut back, 5 bases at V and 4 bases at J, with 15 bases in the middle. This CDR3 has 15 amino acids. Germline CDR1 and CDR2: SEHNR and FQNEAQ (reference sequence). For the CDR3, the DNA is TGTGCCAGCAGCGGCGGGACAGCCATATACAATGAGCAGTTCTTC. Protein sequence: CASSGGTAIYNEQFF.

This clonotype appeared a few times. The rearrangement links TRBV10-3 to TRBJ2-5, with 7 positions matching TRBD2. With the DNA end fitting TRBJ2-7 better, the J assignment may be wrong. The CDR3 spans 15 residues. Germline loops: CDR1 ENHRY, CDR2 SYGVKD. DNA for the CDR3: TGTGCCATCAGTGAGTCGGGCGGGAGCGGATACGAGCAGTACTTC. It specifies CAISESGGSGYEQYF.

On this clonotype: A much larger clone lies one base from this, so it may be a read error. The rearrangement joins TRBV6-4 to TRBJ2-1, with 11 bases matching TRBD2. The length of the CDR3 is 15 residues. Germline V gene data show CDR1 as MRHNA and CDR2 as SNTAGT. With V trimmed by 2 bases and J by 8 bases, 5 bases remained unmatched. DNA for the CDR3: TGTGCCAGCAGTGACCCGGGGACTAGCGGTGATGAGCAGTTCTTC. This sequence encodes CASSDPGTSGDEQFF.

V is TRBV5-5 and J is TRBJ2-7, with D unclear. Trimming shortened V by 1 base and J by 5 bases, and 10 bases separated the two germline ends. The CDR3 sequence is 13 residues long. Germline V CDR1 and CDR2: SGHKS, YYEKEE (reference sequence). This CDR3 is CASSLWVSNEQYF. The CDR3 nucleotides read TGTGCCAGCAGCTTGTGGGTTTCAAACGAGCAGTACTTC. The variable domain in full, completed from reference TRBV5-5 and TRBJ2-7, reads DAGVTQSPTHLIKTRGQQVTLRCSPISGHKSVSWYQQVLGQGPQFIFQYYEKEERGRGNFPDRFSARQFPNYSSELNVNALLLGDSALYLCASSLWVSNEQYFGPGTRLTVT.

The chain is built from TRBV12-3 or TRBV12-4 and TRBJ2-1, with 7 bases matching TRBD1. The CDR3 is made up of 14 amino acids. V shed 6 bases and J 9 bases; nucleotides not matched to a gene: 11. The chain's CDR3 is CASSPDRRSREQFF. CDR3 nucleotides: TGTGCCAGCAGCCCGGACAGGCGATCTCGTGAGCAGTTCTTC.

This clonotype came up a few times. The chain is built from TRBV4-2 and TRBJ2-1, with TRBD1 matching 8 bases. Per germline, CDR1 LGHNA and CDR2 YNFKEQ. V gave up 4 bases and J gave up 7 bases; unmatched junction bases: 9. CDR3 length: 15 residues. CDR3 bases: TGTGCCAGCAGCCCAGACTGGACAGGGTGGAATGAGCAGTTCTTC. Its translation is CASSPDWTGWNEQFF.

This clonotype was detected a few times. This sequence joins TRBV9 and TRBJ2-3; possible D gene TRBD2, 6 bases. V shed 4 bases and J shed 10 bases, with 22 bases lying between them. The CDR3 is made up of 15 amino acids. Looked up from germline, CDR1 is SGDLS and CDR2 is YYNGEE. In DNA, the CDR3 is TGTGCCAGCAGCTCAGGACTACTCTCAGGGTTCGCGCAGTATTTT. It is translated as CASSSGLLSGFAQYF.

This clonotype was counted only a few times. The chain recombines TRBV7-3 with TRBJ2-7; D may be TRBD2 (6 bases). The V gene's germline CDR1 is SGHTA and CDR2 FQGTGA. The CDR3 extends over 16 amino acids. V was pared by 5 bases and J by 2 bases, with 19 bases between. The CDR3 DNA reads TGTGCCAGCAGCGTGGAGACTAGAGTACCTCCCTACGAGCAGTACTTC. This sequence encodes CASSVETRVPPYEQYF. Full variable domain (missing parts from reference TRBV7-3 and TRBJ2-7): GAGVSQTPSNKVTEKGKYVELRCDPISGHTALYWYRQSLGQGPEFLIYFQGTGAADDSGLPNDRFFAVRPEGSVSTLKIQRTERGDSAVYLCASSVETRVPPYEQYFGPGTRLTVT.

The J gene is TRBJ2-4, the V gene TRBV20-1, with TRBD1 matching over 9 bases. The J segment lost 6 bases and the V segment lost 5 bases, leaving 8 bases of the junction unmatched. Germline V lookup: CDR1 DFQATT, CDR2 SNEGSKA (reference sequence). The CDR3 runs to 14 residues. CDR3 sequence: CSAQRRQGVNIQYF. Here the CDR3 DNA reads TGCAGTGCTCAAAGACGACAGGGGGTAAACATTCAGTACTTC.